This entry concerns a single T cell receptor beta chain. Its antigen is unknown. The source of the sample is a study of T cell responses to AZD1222 COVID-19 vaccine. Broader study findings: After the peak T cell response, and only then, were repertoires sampled. Nearly half of spike-specific TCRs reportedly target unmutated variant regions. Two doses of AZD1222 preceded a rise in Spike-specific TCR breadth and depth.

Produced via immunoSEQ multiplex PCR; TCRdb's table is partial and in-frame only. The sample yields about 120,000 clones, around 90% seen once. The TCR sequence derives from an adult who received the AZD1222 COVID-19 vaccine. Source: peripheral blood, taken 28 days after the second AZD1222 dose.

CDR3 protein: CASSPADRGYSYGYTF. The CDR3 DNA reads as TGTGCCAGCTCACCGGCAGACAGGGGCTATAGCTATGGCTACACCTTC. This chain joins TRBV18 and TRBJ1-2, with 8 bases lining up with TRBD1. The trim removed 3 bases at V and 4 bases at J, leaving 10 bases unmatched. Germline V gene sequence: CDR1 KGHSH, CDR2 LQKENI. The CDR3 spans 16 residues.